The clone carrying this TCR beta chain showed up just a few times. Its antigen remains unknown. The data were taken from a study of T cells in localized non-small cell lung cancer. Profiling relied on immunoSEQ multiplex PCR, and the TCRdb table lists in-frame clones only, not all of them. The data contain over 2,000 clones, 24% of them singletons. Whole-study results and caveats: There were a median around 59 of the top 100 tumor clones appearing in adjacent lung.

J was trimmed by 3 bases and V by 6 bases; bases with no gene match: 3. This CDR3 is 14 amino acids long. Germline CDR1 and CDR2: MNHGY and SAAAGT. The gene calls are TRBV6-8 and TRBJ2-2; 8 bases map to TRBD1. The sample was normal lung tissue next to the tumor, taken before any cancer treatment. The receptor was isolated from a male donor at least 60 years old with stage I lung adenocarcinoma. CDR3 sequence (DNA): TGTGCCAGCAGAACGACAGGGGACACCGGGGAGCTGTTTTTT. It translates to CASRTTGDTGELFF.